A selection of T cell receptor beta chains follows, all from one sample in a study of blood T cell repertoires in COVID-19. Here immunoSEQ multiplex PCR was the method, and the copy in TCRdb shows in-frame clones only, minus some. This sample has fewer than 250,000 clones, with 83% found just once. Sequencing was performed on peripheral blood. Source of these receptors: a woman aged 40 to 49 with active or convalescent COVID-19. CDR3s include the opening cysteine and the closing phenylalanine or tryptophan. A D gene is named only where the DNA matches it firmly. Clone size is shown for a subset of rows, as once, few, many or a class of expanded clone.

cdr3_aa cdr3_nt v_call cdr3_length clone_size d_call j_call
CASSYSITGNTEAFF TGTGCCAGCAGTTACTCGATAACGGGGAACACTGAAGCTTTCTTT TRBV6-5 15 NA NA TRBJ1-1
CAWNWDSRLFF TGTGCCTGGAACTGGGACTCTCGACTGTTTTTT TRBV30 11 NA NA TRBJ1-4
CAWSVQGSLAEAFF TGTGCCTGGAGTGTACAGGGGTCCCTGGCTGAAGCTTTCTTT TRBV30 14 NA TRBD1 TRBJ1-1
CASSTRGSDYGYTF TGTGCCAGCAGTACCAGGGGTTCTGACTATGGCTACACCTTC TRBV2 14 once NA TRBJ1-2
CASRPQGFGNQPQHF TGTGCCAGCAGACCCCAGGGGTTCGGGAATCAGCCCCAGCATTTT TRBV25-1 15 NA NA TRBJ1-5
CASSEKMTVITGELFF TGTGCCAGCAGTGAAAAGATGACAGTGATCACCGGGGAGCTGTTTTTT TRBV25-1 16 NA NA TRBJ2-2
CASSLERGMAGYTF TGCGCCAGCAGCTTGGAACGAGGGATGGCTGGCTACACCTTC TRBV5-1 14 few NA TRBJ1-2
CASSYSRSADTQYF TGTGCCAGCAGTTACTCTCGGAGCGCAGATACGCAGTATTTT TRBV6-6 14 NA NA TRBJ2-3
CASSHDRDTEAFF TGTGCCAGCAGCCATGACAGGGACACTGAAGCTTTCTTT TRBV14 13 NA TRBD1 TRBJ1-1
CAIIPSRGSSGYTF TGTGCCATCATACCCTCCAGGGGGTCCAGTGGCTACACCTTC TRBV28 14 NA TRBD1 TRBJ1-2
CASSSMMIQGEEQYF TGTGCCAGCAGCTCCATGATGATACAGGGTGAAGAGCAGTACTTC TRBV7-6 15 NA NA TRBJ2-7
CASSVGVGGTEAFF TGTGCCAGCAGCGTAGGGGTGGGAGGCACTGAAGCTTTCTTT TRBV9 14 NA NA TRBJ1-1
CASSLGHKETQYF TGCGCCAGCAGCTTGGGACATAAAGAGACCCAGTACTTC TRBV5-1 13 NA NA TRBJ2-5
CASSEVAAGGSEKLFF TGTGCCAGCAGTGAAGTGGCGGCGGGGGGCAGTGAAAAACTGTTTTTT TRBV6-1 16 NA NA TRBJ1-4
CASSPGGAGYGYTF TGTGCCAGCTCACCTGGCGGCGCGGGCTATGGCTACACCTTC TRBV18 14 NA NA TRBJ1-2
CAINPDNNFYGYTF TGTGCCATCAACCCGGACAACAACTTCTATGGCTACACCTTC TRBV10-3 14 NA NA TRBJ1-2
CAYTPDTMNTEAFF TGTGCCTATACCCCGGACACGATGAACACTGAAGCTTTCTTT TRBV30 14 NA NA TRBJ1-1
CASMTGFTNEKLFF TGTGCCAGCATGACAGGGTTTACTAATGAAAAACTGTTTTTT TRBV2 14 NA TRBD1 TRBJ1-4
CASDSGTVKYNEQFF TGTGCTAGTGACTCCGGGACTGTAAAATACAATGAGCAGTTCTTC TRBV12-5 15 NA NA TRBJ2-1
CASSSGVSREQFF TGTGCCAGCAGCTCCGGGGTGAGTCGTGAGCAGTTCTTC TRBV7-2 13 NA NA TRBJ2-1